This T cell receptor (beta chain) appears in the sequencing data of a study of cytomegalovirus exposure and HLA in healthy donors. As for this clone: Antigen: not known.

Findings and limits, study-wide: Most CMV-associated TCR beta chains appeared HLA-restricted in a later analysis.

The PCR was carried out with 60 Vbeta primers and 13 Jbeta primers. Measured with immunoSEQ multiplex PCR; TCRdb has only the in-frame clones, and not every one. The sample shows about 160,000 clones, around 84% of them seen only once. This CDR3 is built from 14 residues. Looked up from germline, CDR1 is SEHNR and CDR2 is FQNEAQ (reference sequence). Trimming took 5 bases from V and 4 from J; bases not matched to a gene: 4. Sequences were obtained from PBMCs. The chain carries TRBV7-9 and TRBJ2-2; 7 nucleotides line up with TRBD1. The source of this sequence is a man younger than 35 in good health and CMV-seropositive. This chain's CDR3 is CASSPTGSTGELFF. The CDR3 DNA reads TGTGCCAGCAGCCCGACAGGGTCCACCGGGGAGCTGTTTTTT.